The 9 T cell receptor beta chains reported below all come from one sample, sequenced in a study of cytomegalovirus exposure and HLA in healthy donors. PCR amplification relied on 60 Vbeta primers (plus 13 Jbeta primers). Only in-frame clones appear in the TCRdb table, and some are missing; sequencing was by immunoSEQ multiplex PCR. This sample contains under 150,000 clones. Sequencing used PBMCs. The receptors were sampled from a man aged 40-50 years in good health and CMV-seronegative.

The CDR3 protein is CASSLNTGGRYEQYF. CDR3 in DNA: TGCGCCAGCAGCTTGAATACAGGGGGCAGGTACGAGCAGTACTTC. The chain recombines TRBV5-1 with TRBJ2-7; 9 bases agree with TRBD1. Trimming removed 1 base from V and 4 bases from J; junction bases left unmatched: 6. Germline-derived CDR1 and CDR2 are SGHRS and YFSETQ. CDR3 length: 15 amino acids.

The chain has TRBV19 and TRBJ1-5; 7 positions agree with TRBD1. V shed 6 bases and J 1 base; nucleotides not matched to a gene: 6. Germline V gene sequence: CDR1 LNHDA, CDR2 SQIVND (reference sequence). The CDR3 consists of 15 residues. Here the CDR3 reads CASRTTGESNQPQHF. The CDR3 coding sequence is TGTGCCAGTAGGACAACAGGGGAAAGCAATCAGCCCCAGCATTTT.

The CDR3 DNA reads TGTGCCAGCAGTCGTGACAGGCCCGCAAGCTACGAGCAGTACTTC. Its translation: CASSRDRPASYEQYF. The chain is built from TRBV2 and TRBJ2-7, with D possibly being TRBD1 (6 bases). Between the trimmed V and J ends, which lost 5 bases and 3 bases, there was a span of 17 bases. In germline, CDR1 is SNHLY, CDR2 FYNNEI. The CDR3 loop spans 15 amino acids.

The genes are TRBV28 and TRBJ2-7; TRBD1 aligns across 8 bases. The length of the CDR3 is 14 residues. Per germline, CDR1 MDHEN and CDR2 SYDVKM. V gave up 7 bases and J gave up 2 bases; unmatched junction bases: 7. CDR3 in amino acids: CASTIGTGPYEQYF. CDR3 sequence (DNA): TGTGCCAGCACCATAGGGACAGGACCCTACGAGCAGTACTTC.

J is TRBJ1-2 and V is TRBV5-4; TRBD1 might be the D (5 bases). Germline CDR1 SGHNT, CDR2 YYREEE (reference sequence). V gave up 1 base and J gave up 5 bases, with 15 bases separating them. The CDR3 is 15 amino acids. The CDR3 DNA is TGTGCCAGCAGCTTGTATAGCAGGGCGTATTATGGCTACACCTTC. Protein product: CASSLYSRAYYGYTF.

The chain uses TRBV4-1 and TRBJ2-1; D may be TRBD2 (6 bases). V gave up 1 base and J gave up 1 base, with 14 bases separating them. Germline CDR1 reads MGHRA; CDR2 reads YSYEKL. The length of the CDR3 is 17 residues. The DNA for the CDR3 is TGCGCCAGCAGCCAAGCTCCTTCTAGCGTATCCTACAATGAGCAGTTCTTC. Translated, it gives CASSQAPSSVSYNEQFF.

CDR3 amino acids: CASRPGLAGVYTQYF. The DNA of the CDR3 is TGTGCCAGCAGGCCAGGACTAGCGGGGGTGTATACGCAGTATTTT. The chain is built from TRBV28 and TRBJ2-3; 13 bases are shared with TRBD2. V trimming: 6 bases; J trimming: 7 bases; junction bases outside the gene matches: 7. CDR3 length: 15 amino acids. In germline, CDR1 is MDHEN, CDR2 SYDVKM.

J is TRBJ1-1 and V is TRBV19; 8 bases align to TRBD1. With V trimmed by 5 bases and J by 1 base, 0 bases remained unmatched. Germline values: CDR1 LNHDA, CDR2 SQIVND (reference sequence). This CDR3 comprises 13 residues. Here the CDR3 DNA reads TGTGCCAGTAGTGACAGGGGGAACACTGAAGCTTTCTTT. Translating gives CASSDRGNTEAFF.

V usage is TRBV11-2 and J usage is TRBJ2-2; 8 bases map to TRBD1. V lost 5 bases to trimming and J lost 0 bases; unmatched junction nucleotides: 5. Germline CDR1 is SGHAT and CDR2 is FQNNGV. The CDR3 has 16 amino acids. The CDR3 loop is CASSQGQGTNTGELFF. CDR3 sequence (DNA): TGTGCCAGCAGCCAAGGACAGGGAACGAACACCGGGGAGCTGTTTTTT.